This T cell receptor (beta chain) was observed in a study of blood T cell repertoires in COVID-19. Germline CDR1 is SGHRS and CDR2 is YFSETQ. This CDR3 is built from 14 residues. The V and J ends lost 3 bases and 2 bases respectively, with 9 bases between them. In assigning cohorts, the study relied on participant-reported clinical history. Generated by immunoSEQ multiplex PCR, the TCRdb table keeps only in-frame clones and is missing some. The sample holds roughly 200,000 clones; approximately 79% are singletons and the top ten take 4% to 6.5%. This receptor was identified in a woman aged 55-69 years with acute COVID-19. The chain uses TRBV5-1 and TRBJ1-3; no reliable D call. The sequencing input was PBMCs or T cells enriched from blood (not recorded which). The CDR3 loop is CASSSGNTGNTIYF. The CDR3 nucleotides are TGCGCCAGCAGCTCAGGAAACACTGGAAACACCATATATTTT.